There are a few counts of the clone carrying this TCR beta chain. The sample belongs to a study of identical twins. TCRdb re-derived calls from the 5' RACE reads in MiXCR, one entry per CDR3 protein. This repertoire shows about 700,000 distinct CDR3 sequences, 8.6% found once; its top ten account for roughly 0.9%. Germline trimming cut 5 bases from V and 2 bases from J; bases unmatched to any gene: 6. Per germline, CDR1 SGHTA and CDR2 FQGNSA. The CDR3 consists of 15 residues. The data were also submitted as part of a second study, on yellow fever vaccine responses in identical twins.

This TCR was sampled from a woman between 18 and 29 years old in good health. The specimen was PBMCs. The J gene is TRBJ1-3, the V gene TRBV7-2; TRBD1 agrees at 7 bases. CDR3 in amino acids: CASSQGGAPGNTIYF. CDR3 nucleotides: TGTGCCAGCAGCCAGGGGGGGGCGCCTGGAAACACCATATATTTT.